This T cell receptor (beta chain) was retrieved from a study of blood T cell repertoires in COVID-19. Original handling: Amplifying reference gene primers gave estimates of nucleated cell counts. Clones were read by immunoSEQ multiplex PCR, and TCRdb kept only the in-frame ones, dropping some. The D gene and trimming were derived from the DNA, and the V and J assignments and clone size from that table. Among about 480,000 clones listed, roughly nine tenths were seen once. The germline CDR1 and CDR2 sequences are MGHRA and YSYEKL. The CDR3 totals 17 residues. V was pared by 4 bases and J by 4 bases, with 10 bases of the junction left unmatched.

The V and J genes are TRBV4-1 and TRBJ2-2, with 9 bases fitting TRBD2. The sequence came from a man aged 18 to 30 with COVID-19, enrolled during active disease. Sequenced material: peripheral blood. For the CDR3, the DNA is TGCGCCAGCAGCCTAATAGCGGGAGTACAGGGCACCGGGGAGCTGTTTTTT. It encodes CASSLIAGVQGTGELFF.